These T cell receptor beta chains were read from a single sample in a study of blood T cell repertoires in COVID-19. TCRdb's table, derived via immunoSEQ multiplex PCR, lists solely in-frame clones and lacks some. The sample has under 250,000 clones; roughly 92% are singletons. Sequenced sample: peripheral blood. These TCRs come from a man in his fifties or sixties with COVID-19, enrolled during active disease. Each CDR3 is given with its conserved first and last residue. The D gene is left open where the match is weak. Where a row states a size, it is once, few, many or the class of an expanded clone; other rows omit it.

CDR3 protein: CASSARLGIREHTGELFF; CDR3 DNA: TGCGCCAGCAGCGCAAGATTGGGAATCCGGGAACACACCGGGGAGCTGTTTTTT; J gene: TRBJ2-2; V gene: TRBV4-1; D gene: -; clone size: -
CDR3 protein: CATSDSTRTGPSGNQPQHF; CDR3 DNA: TGTGCCACCAGTGATTCCACTAGGACAGGGCCCAGCGGCAATCAGCCCCAGCATTTT; J gene: TRBJ1-5; V gene: TRBV24-1; D gene: TRBD1; clone size: -
CDR3 protein: CASSIGWRRTDEKLFF; CDR3 DNA: TGTGCCAGTAGTATAGGATGGCGGCGTACGGATGAAAAACTGTTTTTT; J gene: TRBJ1-4; V gene: TRBV19; D gene: -; clone size: -
CDR3 protein: CASSQPGFGYTF; CDR3 DNA: TGTGCCAGCAGCCAACCAGGGTTTGGCTACACCTTC; J gene: TRBJ1-2; V gene: TRBV3-1/TRBV3-2; D gene: -; clone size: -
CDR3 protein: CASSQDVTGITDTQYF; CDR3 DNA: TGCGCCAGCAGCCAGGATGTGACAGGTATCACAGATACGCAGTATTTT; J gene: TRBJ2-3; V gene: TRBV4-3; D gene: -; clone size: -
CDR3 protein: CASSPTSGSWTDTQYF; CDR3 DNA: TGTGCCAGCAGCCCGACTAGCGGGAGTTGGACAGATACGCAGTATTTT; J gene: TRBJ2-3; V gene: TRBV3-1/TRBV3-2; D gene: TRBD2; clone size: -
CDR3 protein: CASSGLAGTYEQYF; CDR3 DNA: TGTGCCAGCAGTGGACTAGCGGGGACCTACGAGCAGTACTTC; J gene: TRBJ2-7; V gene: TRBV6-6; D gene: TRBD2; clone size: -
CDR3 protein: CASSQDLDTRTDTQYF; CDR3 DNA: TGTGCCAGCAGCCAAGACTTGGACACCCGCACAGATACGCAGTATTTT; J gene: TRBJ2-3; V gene: TRBV4-2; D gene: -; clone size: -
CDR3 protein: CASSQEGLAGVDTGELFF; CDR3 DNA: TGCGCCAGCAGCCAAGAGGGGCTAGCGGGAGTGGACACCGGGGAGCTGTTTTTT; J gene: TRBJ2-2; V gene: TRBV4-1; D gene: TRBD2; clone size: few
CDR3 protein: CASSLQGAYEQYF; CDR3 DNA: TGTGCCAGCAGTTTACAGGGGGCCTACGAGCAGTACTTC; J gene: TRBJ2-7; V gene: TRBV12-3/TRBV12-4; D gene: TRBD1; clone size: once
CDR3 protein: CASSVNTGELFF; CDR3 DNA: TGTGCCAGCAGCGTAAACACCGGGGAGCTGTTTTTT; J gene: TRBJ2-2; V gene: TRBV7-2; D gene: -; clone size: -
CDR3 protein: CASSRSGRAYNEQFF; CDR3 DNA: TGTGCCAGCTCACGTAGCGGGAGGGCCTACAATGAGCAGTTCTTC; J gene: TRBJ2-1; V gene: TRBV18; D gene: TRBD2; clone size: once
CDR3 protein: CASSVTGGYGYTF; CDR3 DNA: TGTGCCAGCAGTGTCACAGGGGGCTATGGCTACACCTTC; J gene: TRBJ1-2; V gene: TRBV27; D gene: TRBD1; clone size: -
CDR3 protein: CASSGSQRSTDTQYF; CDR3 DNA: TGCGCCAGCAGCGGGAGCCAGCGGAGCACAGATACGCAGTATTTT; J gene: TRBJ2-3; V gene: TRBV5-1; D gene: -; clone size: -
CDR3 protein: CASSPLLGQTENTEAFF; CDR3 DNA: TGTGCCAGCAGCCCTCTGCTTGGACAGACCGAGAACACTGAAGCTTTCTTT; J gene: TRBJ1-1; V gene: TRBV14; D gene: -; clone size: -
CDR3 protein: CASSLTGTGNYNEQFF; CDR3 DNA: TGTGCCAGTAGTTTAACCGGGACAGGGAACTACAATGAGCAGTTCTTC; J gene: TRBJ2-1; V gene: TRBV19; D gene: TRBD1; clone size: -
CDR3 protein: CASSPKTANSGNTIYF; CDR3 DNA: TGTGCCAGCAGCCCCAAGACAGCGAACTCTGGAAACACCATATATTTT; J gene: TRBJ1-3; V gene: TRBV7-8; D gene: -; clone size: -
CDR3 protein: CASSPGGSGRATEQFF; CDR3 DNA: TGTGCCAGCAGCCCAGGGGGTAGCGGGAGGGCAACTGAGCAGTTCTTC; J gene: TRBJ2-1; V gene: TRBV7-2; D gene: TRBD2; clone size: -
CDR3 protein: CASSPPLGAGDPGELFF; CDR3 DNA: TGTGCCAGCAGTCCCCCTCTGGGGGCCGGGGACCCCGGGGAGCTGTTTTTT; J gene: TRBJ2-2; V gene: TRBV28; D gene: -; clone size: -
CDR3 protein: CASSEVKPQHF; CDR3 DNA: TGTGCCAGCAGCGAGGTAAAGCCCCAGCATTTT; J gene: TRBJ1-5; V gene: TRBV6-5; D gene: -; clone size: -
CDR3 protein: CASSPGLAGVGNEQYF; CDR3 DNA: TGTGCCAGCAGCCCGGGACTAGCGGGAGTGGGAAACGAGCAGTACTTC; J gene: TRBJ2-7; V gene: TRBV7-9; D gene: TRBD2; clone size: -
CDR3 protein: CASSLEEPTSGSWNTGELFF; CDR3 DNA: TGTGCCAGCAGCCTGGAGGAACCGACTAGCGGGAGCTGGAACACCGGGGAGCTGTTTTTT; J gene: TRBJ2-2; V gene: TRBV5-4; D gene: TRBD2; clone size: -
CDR3 protein: CASSLRGRGYGYTF; CDR3 DNA: TGTGCCAGCAGCTTGCGCGGCAGGGGCTATGGCTACACCTTC; J gene: TRBJ1-2; V gene: TRBV5-6; D gene: -; clone size: few
CDR3 protein: CASRRQGRNYGYTF; CDR3 DNA: TGTGCCAGCAGGCGACAGGGGCGAAACTATGGCTACACCTTC; J gene: TRBJ1-2; V gene: TRBV28; D gene: TRBD1; clone size: -
CDR3 protein: CASSLEYVRAFF; CDR3 DNA: TGTGCCAGCAGTTTGGAGTATGTTCGTGCTTTCTTT; J gene: TRBJ1-1; V gene: TRBV12-3/TRBV12-4; D gene: -; clone size: -
CDR3 protein: CTSSQRGGETQYF; CDR3 DNA: TGCACCAGCAGCCAGAGGGGGGGAGAGACCCAGTACTTC; J gene: TRBJ2-5; V gene: TRBV1; D gene: -; clone size: -
CDR3 protein: CASSPSSRGLSGYTF; CDR3 DNA: TGTGCCAGCAGTCCATCAAGCAGGGGGCTCTCTGGCTACACCTTC; J gene: TRBJ1-2; V gene: TRBV27; D gene: TRBD1; clone size: -